These T cell receptor beta chains were read from a single sample in a study of blood T cell repertoires in COVID-19. The data were produced by immunoSEQ multiplex PCR, yet TCRdb's version contains in-frame clones alone and is incomplete. The table lists around 250,000 clones, 80% to 90% of them singletons. The sequencing input was PBMCs or T cells enriched from blood (not recorded which). These TCRs come from a woman aged 30 to 39 who had recovered from COVID-19. Each CDR3 is given with its conserved first and last residue. Each record gives: clone size, CDR3 length, V gene, J gene, D gene, CDR3 DNA, CDR3 protein. D genes are given only for firm matches. Rows may omit the clone size; those that give it use once, few, many or a size class.

>NA|14|TRBV28|TRBJ2-7|NA
TGTGCCAGCCAAAATTACGCAGGTTACTACGAGCAGTACTTC
CASQNYAGYYEQYF
>NA|13|TRBV5-5|TRBJ1-1|NA
TGTGCCAGCAGCTTGGACCTAAACACTGAAGCTTTCTTT
CASSLDLNTEAFF
>once|17|TRBV24-1|TRBJ2-1|TRBD2
TGTGCCACCAGTGATTCAGGACTAGCGGGAGGTTACAATGAGCAGTTCTTC
CATSDSGLAGGYNEQFF
>many|18|TRBV28|TRBJ1-5|TRBD1
TGTGCCAGCAGTCCCACGCAGTGGACAGGGGCCCTAGAGGAGCCCCAGCATTTT
CASSPTQWTGALEEPQHF
>NA|12|TRBV7-2|TRBJ2-7|NA
TGTGCCAGCAGCTTAGGGGAGTACGAGCAGTACTTC
CASSLGEYEQYF
>NA|9|TRBV2|TRBJ2-3|NA
TGTGCCAGCATGCCTTCACTCACTTTT
CASMPSLTF
>NA|11|TRBV28|TRBJ1-1|NA
TGTGCCAGCATCCGGAACACTGAAGCTTTCTTT
CASIRNTEAFF
>NA|19|TRBV7-3|TRBJ2-1|NA
TGTGCCAGCAGCTTAATGGGTCCGGGCGGGATCAGTCGGAAGGGTGAGCAGTTCTTC
CASSLMGPGGISRKGEQFF
>NA|18|TRBV18|TRBJ1-1|NA
TGTGCCAGCTCACCACCGAGTATCCCGCAGGGATTGAACACTGAAGCTTTCTTT
CASSPPSIPQGLNTEAFF
>NA|16|TRBV6-2/TRBV6-3|TRBJ2-2|TRBD2
TGTGCCAGCAGTGACGGACTAGCGGGAGTAGCCGGGGAGCTGTTTTTT
CASSDGLAGVAGELFF
>NA|16|TRBV7-2|TRBJ1-1|NA
TGTGCCAGCAGCCCCCTCGGGGGGACGCTTAACACTGAAGCTTTCTTT
CASSPLGGTLNTEAFF
>NA|19|TRBV15|TRBJ1-3|NA
TGTGCCACCAGCAGAGATCTAAGGGGTCTCAACCCTTCTGGAAACATCATATATTTT
CATSRDLRGLNPSGNIIYF
>NA|14|TRBV9|TRBJ2-3|TRBD1
TGTGCCAGCAGCGGAGGGGACAGGGGGAATACGCAGTATTTT
CASSGGDRGNTQYF
>NA|17|TRBV28|TRBJ2-3|TRBD2
TGTGCCAGCAGCGTACCGACTAGCGGGAGGGCCAGAGATACGCAGTATTTT
CASSVPTSGRARDTQYF
>NA|16|TRBV7-9|TRBJ1-5|NA
TGTGCCAGCAGCTCTGGGGAGGGGCAGGGCAATCAGCCCCAGCATTTT
CASSSGEGQGNQPQHF
>NA|16|TRBV7-6|TRBJ1-5|TRBD1
TGTGCCAGCAGCTTAGGGACAGGGGGCGGACATCAGCCCCAGCATTTT
CASSLGTGGGHQPQHF
>NA|13|TRBV29-1|TRBJ1-2|TRBD1
TGCAGCGGTGGACAGGGCTTAAACTATGGCTACACCTTC
CSGGQGLNYGYTF
>NA|15|TRBV4-3|TRBJ1-5|NA
TGCGCCAGCAGCCAAGATCTACAGGGCAATCAGCCCCAGCATTTT
CASSQDLQGNQPQHF
>NA|15|TRBV4-2|TRBJ2-3|NA
TGTGCCAGCAGCCAAGGGACACCCAGCACAGATACGCAGTATTTT
CASSQGTPSTDTQYF
>NA|13|TRBV6-1|TRBJ1-6|NA
TGTGCCAGCAGAGGAGGGATTAATTCACCCCTCCACTTT
CASRGGINSPLHF
>NA|16|TRBV11-3|TRBJ2-2|TRBD2
TGTGCCAGCAGCTTGGATAGCGGGGGTAACACCGGGGAGCTGTTTTTT
CASSLDSGGNTGELFF
>NA|14|TRBV28|TRBJ2-5|NA
TGTGCCAGCACCGAAGGGGCAGGGCAAGAGACCCAGTACTTC
CASTEGAGQETQYF
>NA|12|TRBV3-1/TRBV3-2|TRBJ1-1|NA
TGTGCCAGCAGCACAGGAAGCACTGAAGCTTTCTTT
CASSTGSTEAFF
>once|14|TRBV28|TRBJ2-1|NA
TGTGCCAGCAGTTCGAAGGAGTATGGCAATGAGCAGTTCTTC
CASSSKEYGNEQFF
>NA|14|TRBV9|TRBJ2-1|NA
TGTGCCAGCAGCGCCCTGACAGAATACAATGAGCAGTTCTTC
CASSALTEYNEQFF
>NA|12|TRBV29-1|TRBJ1-2|NA
TGCAGCGTTGAAATGACAGACTATGGCTACACCTTC
CSVEMTDYGYTF
>NA|14|TRBV30|TRBJ1-3|NA
TGTGCCTGGAAACGAGGAGGGGTTGGAAACACCATATATTTT
CAWKRGGVGNTIYF
>NA|17|TRBV28|TRBJ1-2|NA
TGTGCCAGCAGTCCCATTGTCGGTGGGGCAGGAGATTATGGCTACACCTTC
CASSPIVGGAGDYGYTF